The next 17 T cell receptor beta chains were all read from a single sample in a study of T cells after posttransplantation cyclophosphamide. Sequencing used immunoSEQ multiplex PCR; TCRdb keeps in-frame clones, though not all of them. The data contain 20,000 to 25,000 clones, 86% of them singletons. A marrow graft followed busulfan-fludarabine conditioning, with cyclophosphamide on days +3 and +4. The specimen was PBMCs, collected after allogeneic stem cell transplant with posttransplant cyclophosphamide. The receptors stem from a female patient between 25 and 45 years old who received an allogeneic stem cell transplant from an unrelated donor, was CMV-positive, and had no GVHD. Among the T cells, some may be from the graft donor.

This clone was seen a few times. The V call is TRBV6-6, the J call TRBJ1-3; D ambiguous. There are 15 residues in the CDR3. Germline values: CDR1 MNHNY, CDR2 SVGAGI (reference sequence). The V end lost 2 bases, the J end lost 0 bases, and 8 bases lay between the germline ends. CDR3 in amino acids: CASSYGGPSGNTIYF. CDR3 sequence (DNA): TGTGCCAGCAGTTACGGCGGCCCCTCTGGAAACACCATATATTTT.

The chain uses TRBV4-2 and TRBJ2-1, with 7 bases identical to TRBD2. Germline loops: CDR1 LGHNA, CDR2 YNFKEQ. The CDR3 has 14 residues. The V and J ends lost 1 base and 4 bases, in that order; junction bases with no gene match: 1. The CDR3 loop reads CASSQVRGYNEQFF. The CDR3 bases are TGTGCCAGCAGCCAAGTGCGGGGGTACAATGAGCAGTTCTTC.

The V gene is TRBV7-3, the J gene TRBJ2-1; 9 bases map to TRBD2. With 1 base clipped from V and 0 bases from J, the junction kept 7 bases outside the gene matches. This CDR3 has 18 residues. Per the germline V gene, CDR1 is SGHTA and CDR2 is FQGTGA. The DNA for the CDR3 is TGTGCCAGCAGCTTAAGTGGCGGGGGGGAGAGCTCCTACAATGAGCAGTTCTTC. This encodes CASSLSGGGESSYNEQFF.

This clone was seen just once. This chain links TRBV27 with TRBJ2-1; 13 bases align to TRBD2. This CDR3 has 16 residues. Trimming cost V 4 bases and J 9 bases; bases outside gene matches: 9. Germline V gives CDR1 MNHEY, CDR2 SMNVEV (reference sequence). The CDR3 DNA reads TGTGCCAGCAGTTCCCAAGGACTAGCGGGGGAAAGTGAGCAGTTCTTC. It specifies CASSSQGLAGESEQFF.

V gene TRBV9 combines with J gene TRBJ2-7; TRBD1 aligns across 9 bases. The CDR3 spans 13 residues. After removal of 4 bases from V and 3 bases from J, the junction contained 2 bases not matched to a gene. Per germline, CDR1 SGDLS and CDR2 YYNGEE. CDR3 sequence (DNA): TGTGCCAGCAGCCCGGACAGGGGCTACGAGCAGTACTTC. Translating gives CASSPDRGYEQYF. Full variable domain (outside the CDR3, taken from reference TRBV9 and TRBJ2-7): DSGVTQTPKHLITATGQRVTLRCSPRSGDLSVYWYQQSLDQGLQFLIQYYNGEERAKGNILERFSAQQFPDLHSELNLSSLELGDSALYFCASSPDRGYEQYFGPGTRLTVT.

The V and J genes are TRBV9 and TRBJ2-2, with TRBD2 matching 8 bases. CDR1 and CDR2 from the germline V gene are SGDLS and YYNGEE. The CDR3 spans 15 residues. After removal of 0 bases from V and 5 bases from J, the junction contained 3 bases not matched to a gene. CDR3 amino acids: CASSVAGGRTGELFF. CDR3 nucleotides: TGTGCCAGCAGCGTAGCGGGGGGGCGAACCGGGGAGCTGTTTTTT.

In its sample, this clone ranks as medium-sized (0.01 to 0.1%). The chain is built from TRBV6-5 and TRBJ1-1; D gene uncertain. V dropped 6 bases and J dropped 6 bases, with 14 bases sitting between them. Germline CDR1 MNHEY, CDR2 SVGAGI. This CDR3 is 13 amino acids long. The CDR3 here is CASSPSVYSEAFF. Here the CDR3 DNA reads TGTGCCAGCAGCCCTAGTGTGTACTCTGAAGCTTTCTTT.

The chain carries TRBV7-3 and TRBJ2-5; TRBD2 agrees at 8 bases. Germline CDR1 reads SGHTA; CDR2 reads FQGTGA. The V segment lost 3 bases and the J segment 11 bases; nucleotides outside the gene matches: 14. This CDR3 spans 15 amino acids. Here the CDR3 DNA reads TGTGCCAGCAGCTTGGCGGGGGGCCCCCAGAGCAAGCAGTACTTC. Its protein is CASSLAGGPQSKQYF. The full variable domain, with the rest looked up from reference TRBV7-3 and TRBJ2-5, is GAGVSQTPSNKVTEKGKYVELRCDPISGHTALYWYRQSLGQGPEFLIYFQGTGAADDSGLPNDRFFAVRPEGSVSTLKIQRTERGDSAVYLCASSLAGGPQSKQYFGPGTRLLVL.

V usage is TRBV7-9 and J usage is TRBJ2-7; TRBD2 aligns across 11 bases. V lost 1 base and J lost 5; bases outside the gene matches: 4. Per the germline V gene, CDR1 is SEHNR and CDR2 is FQNEAQ (reference sequence). This CDR3 is 15 amino acids long. CDR3 DNA sequence: TGTGCCAGCAGCTTAGGTAGCGGGGGGGAGGACGAGCAGTACTTC. It encodes CASSLGSGGEDEQYF.

The chain links TRBV5-4 to TRBJ2-7; D is perhaps TRBD1 (6 bases). The CDR3 sequence is 15 residues long. V lost 0 bases, J lost 4 bases, and 14 bases lay in between. Germline assignment: CDR1 SGHNT and CDR2 YYREEE (reference sequence). The CDR3 nucleotides are TGTGCCAGCAGCTTGGGGACAGCAGCTACGTACGAGCAGTACTTC. Its protein product is CASSLGTAATYEQYF. Supplemented by reference TRBV5-4 and TRBJ2-7, the full variable domain reads ETGVTQSPTHLIKTRGQQVTLRCSSQSGHNTVSWYQQALGQGPQFIFQYYREEENGRGNFPPRFSGLQFPNYSSELNVNALELDDSALYLCASSLGTAATYEQYFGPGTRLTVT.

The chain uses TRBV6-1 and TRBJ2-7, with D maybe TRBD2 (7 bases). The V end was cut by 4 bases, the J end by 12 bases, with 10 bases between. The CDR3 runs to 10 residues. The germline CDR1 and CDR2 sequences are MNHNS and SASEGT. CDR3 coding DNA: TGTGCCAGCAGTGGTCGGGGGGCGTACTTC. Its translation is CASSGRGAYF.

This chain joins TRBV28 and TRBJ1-2; 8 bases fit TRBD1. The CDR3 covers 14 residues. The germline V gene encodes CDR1 MDHEN and CDR2 SYDVKM. The ends lost 6 bases at V and 8 bases at J; junction bases unmatched: 11. The CDR3 protein is CASRPHQGALGYTF. The CDR3 DNA reads as TGTGCCAGCAGACCACATCAGGGGGCGTTGGGCTACACCTTC.

This chain uses TRBV9 with TRBJ2-7; the match to TRBD1 covers 9 bases. Per germline, CDR1 SGDLS and CDR2 YYNGEE. This CDR3 region has 15 residues. V gave up 2 bases and J gave up 1 base; unmatched junction bases: 4. The CDR3 here is CASSVGQGASYEQYF. DNA for the CDR3: TGTGCCAGCAGCGTGGGACAGGGAGCTTCCTACGAGCAGTACTTC.

The chain combines TRBV28 with TRBJ2-3, with 9 bases identical to TRBD1. CDR1 is MDHEN, CDR2 SYDVKM, per germline. CDR3 size: 17 residues. Unmatched junction bases numbered 11, after V lost 6 bases and J lost 1 base. The chain's CDR3 is CASSLTGTGFRTDTQYF. The CDR3 DNA follows: TGTGCCAGCAGCCTAACCGGGACAGGGTTTCGCACAGATACGCAGTATTTT.

This chain connects TRBV2 to TRBJ2-3; 11 positions agree with TRBD2. Germline V CDR1 and CDR2: SNHLY, FYNNEI. There are 15 residues in the CDR3. Trimming removed 2 bases from V and 6 bases from J; junction bases left unmatched: 4. CDR3 nucleotides: TGTGCCAGCAGTGAACTAGCGGGGGGCGGGGATACGCAGTATTTT. It encodes CASSELAGGGDTQYF.

This sequence joins TRBV11-2 and TRBJ2-6, with 7 bases that match TRBD2. V lost 1 base and J lost 4; bases outside the gene matches: 4. This CDR3 is 16 amino acids long. The germline V gene encodes CDR1 SGHAT and CDR2 FQNNGV. The CDR3 DNA reads TGTGCCAGCAGCTTAGTCGGGGGGACCGGGGCCAACGTCCTGACTTTC. It is translated as CASSLVGGTGANVLTF.

The rearrangement joins TRBV15 to TRBJ1-5, with D hard to call. With 3 bases removed from V and 0 bases from J, the gap between germline ends came to 21 bases. Germline lookup yields CDR1 LNHNV and CDR2 YYDKDF (reference sequence). CDR3 length: 19 residues. CDR3 amino acids: CATSRKNGRRFYSNQPQHF. The DNA of the CDR3 is TGTGCCACCAGCAGGAAGAATGGGAGGCGATTCTATAGCAATCAGCCCCAGCATTTT.